This T cell receptor beta chain was profiled in a study of cytomegalovirus exposure and HLA in healthy donors. Overall study findings and caveats: Association of under 20,000 TCR beta sequences with HLA alleles was found at 0.05 false discovery rate in a later analysis.

Regarding this clone: Its target is unknown.

13 Jbeta primers and 60 Vbeta primers were used for the PCR. TCRdb's copy holds only in-frame clones and misses some; the assay was immunoSEQ multiplex PCR. The data hold just over 200,000 clones, with roughly 84% observed a single time. From germline, CDR1 is SQVTM and CDR2 ANQGSEA. Trimming left V 2 bases short and J 4 bases short, with 14 bases between. The CDR3 has 14 residues. This rearrangement joins TRBV29-1 to TRBJ2-5; perhaps TRBD2 as D (6 bases). Specimen: PBMCs. This sequence was found in a man in his forties or fifties in good health and CMV-seronegative. CDR3 in amino acids: CSVERQGGRETQYF. The CDR3 DNA reads TGCAGCGTTGAACGGCAGGGAGGAAGAGAGACCCAGTACTTC.